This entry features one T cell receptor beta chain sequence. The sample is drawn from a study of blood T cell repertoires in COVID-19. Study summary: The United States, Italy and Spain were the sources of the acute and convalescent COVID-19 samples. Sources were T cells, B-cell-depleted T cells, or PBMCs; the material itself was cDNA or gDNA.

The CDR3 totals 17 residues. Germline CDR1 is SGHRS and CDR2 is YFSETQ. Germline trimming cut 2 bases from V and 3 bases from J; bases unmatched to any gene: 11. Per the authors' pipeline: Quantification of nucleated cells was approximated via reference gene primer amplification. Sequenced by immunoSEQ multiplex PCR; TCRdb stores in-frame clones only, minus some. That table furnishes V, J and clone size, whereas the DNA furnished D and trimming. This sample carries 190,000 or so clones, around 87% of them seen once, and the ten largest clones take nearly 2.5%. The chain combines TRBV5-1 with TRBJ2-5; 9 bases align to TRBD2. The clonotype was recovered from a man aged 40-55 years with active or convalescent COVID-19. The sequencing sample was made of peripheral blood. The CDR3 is CASSLNPAGGGEETQYF. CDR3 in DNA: TGCGCCAGCAGCTTAAACCCAGCGGGGGGCGGGGAAGAGACCCAGTACTTC.